This passage covers 26 T cell receptor beta chains from one sample sequenced in a study of blood T cell repertoires in COVID-19. Sequencing was performed with immunoSEQ multiplex PCR; in TCRdb, only in-frame clones are kept and a portion is missing. The table records 130,000 to 150,000 clones, 78% of them present only once. The sequenced sample consisted of peripheral blood. The receptors derive from a woman in her fifties or sixties with acute or convalescent COVID-19.

V and J are TRBV6-2 or TRBV6-3 and TRBJ2-3; D is perhaps TRBD2 (6 bases). Germline V gene data show CDR1 as MNHEY and CDR2 as SVGEGT. This CDR3 is built from 14 residues. Trimming shortened V by 6 bases and J by 0 bases, and 10 bases separated the two germline ends. This CDR3 reads CASSLAASTDTQYF. The CDR3 DNA is TGTGCCAGCAGCTTAGCGGCTAGCACAGATACGCAGTATTTT.

The chain joins TRBV5-4 to TRBJ2-3; no clear D. CDR1 and CDR2 (germline): SGHNT, YYREEE (reference sequence). This CDR3 is built from 13 residues. The V end lost 4 bases, the J end lost 0 bases, and 6 bases lay between the germline ends. The CDR3 DNA is TGTGCCAGCAGCGCGACTAGCACAGATACGCAGTATTTT. This sequence encodes CASSATSTDTQYF.

The chain uses TRBV6-1 and TRBJ2-1; 8 nucleotides line up with TRBD2. CDR3 length equals 16 residues. Germline assignment: CDR1 MNHNS and CDR2 SASEGT. V lost 3 bases and J lost 7; bases outside the gene matches: 11. As DNA, the CDR3 is TGTGCCAGCAGTGATATGGGTCGCGCGGGAGGAAATGAGCAGTTCTTC. Protein: CASSDMGRAGGNEQFF.

This rearrangement joins TRBV27 to TRBJ2-2, with D maybe TRBD1 (5 bases). The CDR3 runs 15 residues. V lost 6 bases, J lost 5 bases, and 16 bases lay in between. Germline V gene lookup returns CDR1 MNHEY and CDR2 SMNVEV (reference sequence). The CDR3 coding sequence is TGTGCCAGCAGGGCTCGGGCAGGGTGGACCGGGGAGCTGTTTTTT. Encoded protein: CASRARAGWTGELFF.

This clone appeared many times. This chain joins TRBV30 and TRBJ2-7, with a weak D call TRBD2 (5 bases). This CDR3 has 13 residues. The germline CDR1 and CDR2 sequences are GTSNPN and SVGIG (reference sequence). Trimming stripped 0 bases from V and 5 bases from J, with 11 bases between. CDR3 sequence reads: CAWSVLNGNEQYF. CDR3 in DNA: TGTGCCTGGAGTGTACTGAACGGGAACGAGCAGTACTTC.

This clone was picked up one time. The gene calls are TRBV5-1 and TRBJ2-1; 8 positions agree with TRBD2. This CDR3 comprises 15 residues. Germline V gene sequence: CDR1 SGHRS, CDR2 YFSETQ. Losses at the gene ends were 4 bases for V and 9 bases for J; bases not matched to a gene: 12. CDR3 sequence (DNA): TGCGCCAGCAGCCGGGGACTAGGAGGGGACACTGAGCAGTTCTTC. This sequence encodes CASSRGLGGDTEQFF.

The chain has TRBV5-1 and TRBJ2-3, with 8 bases matching TRBD2. The CDR3 has 17 residues. The junction had 9 bases not matched to a gene; V was cut back by 0 bases and J by 3 bases. The germline gives CDR1 SGHRS, CDR2 YFSETQ. CDR3 coding DNA: TGCGCCAGCAGCTTGGTGGGAGCGGGAGTGGGTACAGATACGCAGTATTTT. Amino acid sequence: CASSLVGAGVGTDTQYF.

This clone was observed a single time. This rearrangement joins TRBV9 to TRBJ1-2; 10 bases align to TRBD1. This CDR3 spans 15 amino acids. The ends lost 1 base at V and 3 bases at J; junction bases unmatched: 3. Germline assignment: CDR1 SGDLS and CDR2 YYNGEE. CDR3 DNA: TGTGCCAGCAGCGTATTCGGACAGGGGGACTATGGCTACACCTTC. Amino acid sequence: CASSVFGQGDYGYTF.

The chain links TRBV20-1 to TRBJ2-5; D remains unclear. Germline V CDR1 and CDR2: DFQATT, SNEGSKA (reference sequence). The CDR3 is 11 amino acids. V shed 3 bases and J shed 3 bases, with 5 bases lying between them. Written as DNA, the CDR3 is TGCAGTGCTAGGTACAAAGAGACCCAGTACTTC. Protein: CSARYKETQYF.

The chain employs TRBV10-2 and TRBJ2-1, with D tentatively TRBD2 (6 bases). CDR1 WSHSY and CDR2 SAAADI come from the germline V gene. CDR3 length: 14 residues. V was shortened by 2 bases and J by 6 bases, with 11 bases between the two germline ends. The chain's CDR3 is CASSEPGVFNEQFF. CDR3 coding DNA: TGCGCCAGCAGTGAGCCGGGGGTGTTCAATGAGCAGTTCTTC.

This chain joins TRBV12-3 or TRBV12-4 and TRBJ2-1; D perhaps matches TRBD1 (6 bases). This CDR3 contains 12 residues. The V end was cut by 6 bases, the J end by 15 bases, with 18 bases between. The CDR3 sequence: CASRRPGGTGFF. The CDR3 DNA reads TGTGCCAGCAGACGCCCTGGGGGCACGGGGTTCTTC.

This clone turned up a few times. The chain joins TRBV10-2 to TRBJ2-2; the D is unclear. CDR1 WSHSY and CDR2 SAAADI come from the germline V gene. The CDR3 runs 13 residues. V lost 6 bases, J lost 5 bases, and 10 bases lay in between. In DNA, the CDR3 is TGCGCCAGCAGCGCGACAAAAACCGGGGAGCTGTTTTTT. Translating gives CASSATKTGELFF.

The chain employs TRBV11-1 and TRBJ2-3; a possible D gene is TRBD2 (7 bases). The CDR3 consists of 16 residues. Per the germline V gene, CDR1 is SGHAT and CDR2 is FQDESV (reference sequence). Trimming stripped 2 bases from V and 8 bases from J, with 20 bases between. For the CDR3, the DNA is TGTGCCAGCAGCTTATCGGGGGGCATTAAGCTGGGTACGCAGTATTTT. Translating gives CASSLSGGIKLGTQYF.

This clone was observed a single time. This chain connects TRBV27 to TRBJ2-3, with D perhaps matching TRBD2 (6 bases). CDR3 size: 15 residues. V lost 3 bases to trimming and J lost 1 base, with 11 bases between them. Germline CDR1 and CDR2: MNHEY and SMNVEV (reference sequence). The chain's CDR3 is CASSFLASGTDTQYF. The CDR3 DNA follows: TGTGCCAGCAGTTTTTTGGCTAGCGGCACAGATACGCAGTATTTT.

This clone has more than one count but fewer than ten. The chain employs TRBV27 and TRBJ2-7; D remains ambiguous. The CDR3 totals 14 residues. Per the germline V gene, CDR1 is MNHEY and CDR2 is SMNVEV (reference sequence). The V end was cut by 5 bases, the J end by 0 bases, with 11 bases between. This CDR3 reads CASSVEAHSYEQYF. The CDR3, as DNA: TGTGCCAGCAGTGTAGAAGCCCACTCCTACGAGCAGTACTTC.

The CDR3 region has the DNA TGTGCCAGCAGTCCCCCGGGACTAGCGTATCGGTACCAAGAGACCCAGTACTTC. Its protein is CASSPPGLAYRYQETQYF. The J gene is TRBJ2-5, the V gene TRBV27; 10 bases line up with TRBD2. CDR1 and CDR2 (germline): MNHEY, SMNVEV (reference sequence). V trimming: 5 bases; J trimming: 0 bases; junction bases outside the gene matches: 12. This CDR3 spans 18 amino acids.

The chain joins TRBV7-2 to TRBJ2-2, with TRBD1 as a possible D gene (5 bases). This CDR3 has 18 residues. Trimming left V 1 base short and J 1 base short, with 16 bases between. Per germline, CDR1 SGHTA and CDR2 FQGNSA. Here the CDR3 reads CASSLGGVGTVNTGELFF. The CDR3 DNA reads TGTGCCAGCAGCTTAGGGGGCGTCGGAACTGTGAACACCGGGGAGCTGTTTTTT.

This chain connects TRBV11-2 to TRBJ1-5; D uncertain. CDR1 is SGHAT and CDR2 is FQNNGV in the germline V gene. This CDR3 contains 13 residues. Trimming cost V 4 bases and J 9 bases, with 13 bases left between them. CDR3 in amino acids: CASSYTTRAPQHF. The CDR3 DNA reads as TGTGCCAGCAGCTATACTACGAGGGCGCCCCAGCATTTT.

The chain combines TRBV6-5 with TRBJ1-2; possible D gene TRBD1, 6 bases. V was cut by 8 bases and J by 8 bases, with 21 bases left in between. Per the germline V gene, CDR1 is MNHEY and CDR2 is SVGAGI. The CDR3 has 14 residues. For the CDR3, the DNA is TGTGCCAGCGCTACTCTGGGGGGGCATCGAGGCTACACCTTC. It codes for CASATLGGHRGYTF.

This clone came up a few times. The CDR3 reads CAWTSGPDNEQFF. The CDR3 nucleotides are TGTGCCTGGACTAGCGGGCCTGACAATGAGCAGTTCTTC. The chain joins TRBV30 to TRBJ2-1, with TRBD2 identical over 8 bases. This CDR3 is 13 amino acids long. Losses at the gene ends were 4 bases for V and 5 bases for J; bases not matched to a gene: 4. CDR1 and CDR2 (germline): GTSNPN, SVGIG (reference sequence). Full variable domain (outside the CDR3, taken from reference TRBV30 and TRBJ2-1): SQTIHQWPATLVQPVGSPLSLECTVEGTSNPNLYWYRQAAGRGLQLLFYSVGIGQISSEVPQNLSASRPQDRQFILSSKKLLLSDSGFYLCAWTSGPDNEQFFGPGTRLTVL.

The rearrangement uses TRBV5-1 and TRBJ1-5; D possibly corresponds to TRBD1 (6 bases). The CDR3 contains 13 residues. Looked up from germline, CDR1 is SGHRS and CDR2 is YFSETQ. Trimming stripped 4 bases from V and 1 base from J, with 6 bases between. The CDR3 protein is CASSQGSNQPQHF. The CDR3, as DNA: TGCGCCAGCAGCCAGGGGAGCAATCAGCCCCAGCATTTT.

The chain has TRBV7-9 and TRBJ2-7; 9 bases match TRBD1. The germline CDR1 and CDR2 sequences are SEHNR and FQNEAQ (reference sequence). This CDR3 has 14 residues. J was trimmed by 5 bases and V by 6 bases; bases with no gene match: 8. The CDR3 protein is CASSTTGGRHEQYF. In nucleotides, the CDR3 is TGTGCCAGCAGTACGACAGGGGGGCGTCACGAGCAGTACTTC.

This chain connects TRBV27 to TRBJ1-4, with D maybe TRBD1 (6 bases). V gave up 5 bases and J gave up 10 bases, with 23 bases separating them. Germline CDR1 MNHEY, CDR2 SMNVEV (reference sequence). CDR3 length: 16 amino acids. CDR3 bases: TGTGCCAGCAGTCTCCGCCCCGTGGGGGCAGGAGGAAAACTGTTTTTT. Protein product: CASSLRPVGAGGKLFF.

The V call is TRBV5-1, the J call TRBJ1-1; 7 nucleotides agree with TRBD1. The V gene's germline CDR1 is SGHRS and CDR2 YFSETQ. V trimming: 4 bases; J trimming: 9 bases; junction bases outside the gene matches: 9. CDR3 length: 13 amino acids. The CDR3 DNA is TGCGCCAGCAGCCCAACCCCACAGGGGAAAGCTTTCTTT. Translation: CASSPTPQGKAFF.

The genes are TRBV5-1 and TRBJ2-3; 12 positions agree with TRBD2. Germline V gene sequence: CDR1 SGHRS, CDR2 YFSETQ. The junction had 4 bases not matched to a gene; V was cut back by 5 bases and J by 0 bases. This CDR3 is 16 amino acids long. The CDR3 is CASSRTSGISTDTQYF. The CDR3 DNA is TGCGCCAGCAGTCGGACTAGCGGGATTAGCACAGATACGCAGTATTTT.

The J gene is TRBJ2-1, the V gene TRBV9, with 11 bases fitting TRBD2. This CDR3 comprises 15 residues. Germline-derived CDR1 and CDR2 are SGDLS and YYNGEE. V dropped 4 bases and J dropped 5; count of bases not matched to a gene: 5. The CDR3 coding sequence is TGTGCCAGCAGCCCCAGACTAGCGGGGAACAATGAGCAGTTCTTC. Protein: CASSPRLAGNNEQFF.